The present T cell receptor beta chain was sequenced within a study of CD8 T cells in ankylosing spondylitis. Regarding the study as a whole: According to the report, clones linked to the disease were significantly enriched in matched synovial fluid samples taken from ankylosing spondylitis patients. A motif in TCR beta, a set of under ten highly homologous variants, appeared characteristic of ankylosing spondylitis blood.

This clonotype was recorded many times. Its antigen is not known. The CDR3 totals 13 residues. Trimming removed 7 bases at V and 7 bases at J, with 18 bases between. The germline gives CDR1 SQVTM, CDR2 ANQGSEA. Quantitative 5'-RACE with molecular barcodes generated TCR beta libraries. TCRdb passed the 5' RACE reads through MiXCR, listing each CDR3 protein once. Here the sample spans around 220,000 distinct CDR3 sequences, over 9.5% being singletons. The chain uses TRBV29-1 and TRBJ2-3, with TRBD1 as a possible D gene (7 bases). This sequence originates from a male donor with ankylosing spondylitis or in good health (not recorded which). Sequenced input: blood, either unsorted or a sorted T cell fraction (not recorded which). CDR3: CSERTGGGYTQYF. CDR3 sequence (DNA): TGCAGCGAGCGGACAGGCGGAGGGTATACGCAGTATTTT.